A selection of T cell receptor beta chains follows, all from one sample in a study of breast tumors, draining lymph nodes, adjacent tissues. TCRdb reanalysed the multiplex PCR reads using MiXCR and keeps one entry per CDR3 protein. The sample contains fewer than 150,000 distinct CDR3 sequences, 21% of which appear only once. Input material: axillary lymph node tissue. The receptors were sampled from a female donor with breast cancer. Some clones in this sample may be carry-over from other donors' samples. CDR3s include the opening cysteine and the closing phenylalanine or tryptophan. Each record gives: V gene, J gene, D gene, clone size, CDR3 DNA, CDR3 protein. A D gene is named only where the DNA matches it firmly. The size entry is marked missing in some rows and otherwise reads once, few, many or a size class.

v_gene: TRBV6-2/TRBV6-3; j_gene: TRBJ1-2; d_gene: NA; abundance: many; CDR3nt: TGTGCCAGCAGTTACTCGTGGGGCACGGGCTATGGCTACACCTTC; CDR3aa: CASSYSWGTGYGYTF
v_gene: TRBV14; j_gene: TRBJ2-7; d_gene: NA; abundance: NA; CDR3nt: TGTGCCAGCAGCCAAGGCCCGGGGATCGGATACGAGCAGTACTTC; CDR3aa: CASSQGPGIGYEQYF
v_gene: TRBV4-2; j_gene: TRBJ1-3; d_gene: NA; abundance: NA; CDR3nt: TGTGCCAGCAGCACCGCGGGACCACATAATGGCCTACGCTCTGGAAACACCATATATTTT; CDR3aa: CASSTAGPHNGLRSGNTIYF
v_gene: TRBV27; j_gene: TRBJ1-3; d_gene: NA; abundance: NA; CDR3nt: TGTGCCAGCAGTTTATCTGTTGCTGGAAACACCATATATTTT; CDR3aa: CASSLSVAGNTIYF
v_gene: TRBV20-1; j_gene: TRBJ2-1; d_gene: TRBD2; abundance: medium-sized; CDR3nt: TGCAGTGCTAGATCGTACGCACTAGCGGGGTTAAACAATGAGCAGTTCTTC; CDR3aa: CSARSYALAGLNNEQFF
v_gene: TRBV6-1; j_gene: TRBJ1-2; d_gene: NA; abundance: many; CDR3nt: TGTGCCAGCAGTGAAGCTCCGGACAGCATCTATGGCTACACCTTC; CDR3aa: CASSEAPDSIYGYTF
v_gene: TRBV9; j_gene: TRBJ2-1; d_gene: TRBD1; abundance: many; CDR3nt: TGTGCCAGCAGCAGGACAGGTTTGGGCAATGAGCAGTTCTTC; CDR3aa: CASSRTGLGNEQFF
v_gene: TRBV7-3; j_gene: TRBJ2-2; d_gene: NA; abundance: many; CDR3nt: TGTGCCAGCAGCTTAAACGGGGGTAACACCGGGGAGCTGTTTTTT; CDR3aa: CASSLNGGNTGELFF
v_gene: TRBV30; j_gene: TRBJ1-5; d_gene: NA; abundance: many; CDR3nt: TGTGCCTGGAGGAAGCCCCAGCATTTT; CDR3aa: CAWRKPQHF
v_gene: TRBV5-5; j_gene: TRBJ1-2; d_gene: NA; abundance: many; CDR3nt: TGTGCCAGCAGCCCCCGAGCAGAGGCTAACTATGGCTACACCTTC; CDR3aa: CASSPRAEANYGYTF
v_gene: TRBV13; j_gene: TRBJ2-5; d_gene: NA; abundance: many; CDR3nt: TGTGCCAGCAGCCCCGACGGGAAACGGACCCAGTACTTC; CDR3aa: CASSPDGKRTQYF
v_gene: TRBV20-1; j_gene: TRBJ2-7; d_gene: TRBD2; abundance: many; CDR3nt: TGCAGTGCTTCCAGCGGGAGAAAGATCCCCTACGAGCAGTACTTC; CDR3aa: CSASSGRKIPYEQYF
v_gene: TRBV6-1; j_gene: TRBJ2-7; d_gene: NA; abundance: many; CDR3nt: TGTGCCAGTCATCGGGGAGACGGGCCTTACGAGCAGTACTTC; CDR3aa: CASHRGDGPYEQYF
v_gene: TRBV7-6; j_gene: TRBJ2-1; d_gene: TRBD1; abundance: many; CDR3nt: TGTGCCAGCAGCTTAAATACAGGGGACTACAATGAGCAGTTCTTC; CDR3aa: CASSLNTGDYNEQFF
v_gene: TRBV6-5; j_gene: TRBJ2-3; d_gene: NA; abundance: few; CDR3nt: TGTGCCAGCAGTTACGGGTTGATGGCAGATACGCAGTATTTT; CDR3aa: CASSYGLMADTQYF
v_gene: TRBV6-1; j_gene: TRBJ2-7; d_gene: NA; abundance: many; CDR3nt: TGTGCCAGCAGGAGGGCACCGTACTACGAGCAGTACTTC; CDR3aa: CASRRAPYYEQYF
v_gene: TRBV20-1; j_gene: TRBJ1-6; d_gene: TRBD1; abundance: many; CDR3nt: TGCAGTGCCCCGCTCGGGACAGGTGCCTATAATTCACCCCTCCACTTT; CDR3aa: CSAPLGTGAYNSPLHF
v_gene: TRBV6-2/TRBV6-3; j_gene: TRBJ2-1; d_gene: TRBD2; abundance: many; CDR3nt: TGTGCCAGCAGTCCCATTCTCGGGACTAGCGAGTACAATGAGCAGTTCTTC; CDR3aa: CASSPILGTSEYNEQFF
v_gene: TRBV11-2; j_gene: TRBJ1-3; d_gene: NA; abundance: many; CDR3nt: TGTGCCAGCAGTTTCGGCGGGGTTGGGGGGAACACCATATATTTT; CDR3aa: CASSFGGVGGNTIYF
v_gene: TRBV7-9; j_gene: TRBJ2-1; d_gene: TRBD2; abundance: many; CDR3nt: TGTGCCAGCAGCTTAAGGGGTGGCGGGAGAGAGAGCGAGCAGTTCTTC; CDR3aa: CASSLRGGGRESEQFF
v_gene: TRBV5-1; j_gene: TRBJ1-2; d_gene: NA; abundance: many; CDR3nt: TGCGCCAGCAGCGTCGGGGGGAGCTATGGCTACACCTTC; CDR3aa: CASSVGGSYGYTF
v_gene: TRBV11-3; j_gene: TRBJ2-7; d_gene: TRBD2; abundance: many; CDR3nt: TGTGCCAGCAGCTTAATTCTTGAGCGGGAGCACAACGAGCAGTACTTC; CDR3aa: CASSLILEREHNEQYF
v_gene: TRBV20-1; j_gene: TRBJ2-1; d_gene: NA; abundance: many; CDR3nt: TGCAGTGCTAGGAACCCGAGCTCCTACAATGAGCAGTTCTTC; CDR3aa: CSARNPSSYNEQFF
v_gene: TRBV28; j_gene: TRBJ2-1; d_gene: NA; abundance: few; CDR3nt: TGTGCCAGCAGTCGCCGGGGGGGACAGGTCTACAATGAGCAGTTCTTC; CDR3aa: CASSRRGGQVYNEQFF
v_gene: TRBV9; j_gene: TRBJ1-6; d_gene: TRBD1; abundance: many; CDR3nt: TGTGCCAGCCCCCCAGGACAGGGGGTCGGTAATTCACCCCTCCACTTT; CDR3aa: CASPPGQGVGNSPLHF
v_gene: TRBV12-3/TRBV12-4; j_gene: TRBJ2-3; d_gene: TRBD1; abundance: many; CDR3nt: TGTGCCAGCAGGACCGGGACAGGGGAAGGTACGCAGTATTTT; CDR3aa: CASRTGTGEGTQYF
v_gene: TRBV7-8; j_gene: TRBJ2-1; d_gene: NA; abundance: many; CDR3nt: TGTGCCAGCAGCTCCGGGACCGCGACCTACAATGAGCAGTTCTTC; CDR3aa: CASSSGTATYNEQFF
v_gene: TRBV4-1; j_gene: TRBJ2-5; d_gene: TRBD2; abundance: many; CDR3nt: TGCGCCAGCAGCCAAGCTCGCGGGAGGGCCGAGACCCAGTACTTC; CDR3aa: CASSQARGRAETQYF
v_gene: TRBV7-9; j_gene: TRBJ1-3; d_gene: NA; abundance: NA; CDR3nt: TGTGCCAGCAGCTTAGCGGGGGCTGGAAACATCATATATTTT; CDR3aa: CASSLAGAGNIIYF
v_gene: TRBV6-1; j_gene: TRBJ1-6; d_gene: TRBD1; abundance: many; CDR3nt: TGTGCCAGCTCCGCGACCGGGACAGGGGGCAACTTT; CDR3aa: CASSATGTGGNF
v_gene: TRBV7-6; j_gene: TRBJ2-7; d_gene: NA; abundance: many; CDR3nt: TGTGCCAGCAGCTTAGGGGCCCCGGGGCTAGCGTTTGTCCACGAGCAGTACTTC; CDR3aa: CASSLGAPGLAFVHEQYF
v_gene: TRBV15; j_gene: TRBJ1-6; d_gene: NA; abundance: NA; CDR3nt: TGTGACACCGGCAGAGTAGCCCAGGGGAATTCACCCCTCCACTTT; CDR3aa: CDTGRVAQGNSPLHF
v_gene: TRBV7-2; j_gene: TRBJ2-1; d_gene: NA; abundance: many; CDR3nt: TGTGCCAGCAGCTTAGTGGGGCGGGCCTACAATGAGCAGTTCTTC; CDR3aa: CASSLVGRAYNEQFF
v_gene: TRBV11-2; j_gene: TRBJ2-7; d_gene: NA; abundance: many; CDR3nt: TGTGCCAGCAGCCAAAGGGTCGGAGGCTACGAGCAGTACTTC; CDR3aa: CASSQRVGGYEQYF
v_gene: TRBV6-5; j_gene: TRBJ1-2; d_gene: NA; abundance: many; CDR3nt: TGTGCCAGCAGGGCTAGGGACCGTCCTAACTATGGCTACACCTTC; CDR3aa: CASRARDRPNYGYTF
v_gene: TRBV4-1; j_gene: TRBJ1-1; d_gene: NA; abundance: NA; CDR3nt: TGCGCCAGCAGCCACGGCAATGCAGTGAACACTGAAGCTTTCTTT; CDR3aa: CASSHGNAVNTEAFF
v_gene: TRBV12-3/TRBV12-4; j_gene: TRBJ1-2; d_gene: NA; abundance: many; CDR3nt: TGTGCCAGCAGACGTCCTGGGGCCCGCCGCAACTATGGCTACACCTTC; CDR3aa: CASRRPGARRNYGYTF
v_gene: TRBV6-1; j_gene: TRBJ2-2; d_gene: TRBD2; abundance: many; CDR3nt: TGTGCCAGCATTTCTAGCGGCACCGGGGAGCTGTTTTTT; CDR3aa: CASISSGTGELFF
v_gene: TRBV7-8; j_gene: TRBJ2-5; d_gene: NA; abundance: many; CDR3nt: TGTGCCAGCAGCTTAGAGGGTCTCCAAGGGGAGACCCAGTACTTC; CDR3aa: CASSLEGLQGETQYF
v_gene: TRBV7-9; j_gene: TRBJ2-1; d_gene: NA; abundance: NA; CDR3nt: TGTGCCAGCAGCTCGGCGGGACGGTACGATGAGCAGTTCTTC; CDR3aa: CASSSAGRYDEQFF
v_gene: TRBV6-6; j_gene: TRBJ2-1; d_gene: NA; abundance: many; CDR3nt: TGTGCCAGCAGGGCGAATCCCTACAATGAGCAGTTCTTC; CDR3aa: CASRANPYNEQFF
v_gene: TRBV6-6; j_gene: TRBJ2-1; d_gene: NA; abundance: many; CDR3nt: TGTGCCAGCAGCCTCACAGGGAGGGAGCAGTTCTTC; CDR3aa: CASSLTGREQFF
v_gene: TRBV12-3/TRBV12-4; j_gene: TRBJ2-4; d_gene: NA; abundance: few; CDR3nt: TGTGCCAGCAGTTTAGTCACCAAAAACATTCAGTACTTC; CDR3aa: CASSLVTKNIQYF
v_gene: TRBV20-1; j_gene: TRBJ2-5; d_gene: NA; abundance: many; CDR3nt: TGCAGTGCTAGAGGGCGTTCCCAAGAGACCCAGTACTTC; CDR3aa: CSARGRSQETQYF
v_gene: TRBV28; j_gene: TRBJ1-2; d_gene: NA; abundance: few; CDR3nt: TGTGCCAGCAGTTTGTCGGGTGCGGGGGGAGGTGGCTACACCTTC; CDR3aa: CASSLSGAGGGGYTF
v_gene: TRBV6-6; j_gene: TRBJ2-1; d_gene: NA; abundance: many; CDR3nt: TGTGCCAGCAGTGACCACCGCAATGAGCAGTTCTTC; CDR3aa: CASSDHRNEQFF
v_gene: TRBV6-1; j_gene: TRBJ2-1; d_gene: TRBD1; abundance: many; CDR3nt: TGTGCCAGCAGTGAAGGTCCCGGGACAGGGTCCTCCTACAATGAGCAGTTCTTC; CDR3aa: CASSEGPGTGSSYNEQFF
v_gene: TRBV7-9; j_gene: TRBJ2-2; d_gene: TRBD2; abundance: NA; CDR3nt: TGTGCCAGCATCAGCCGACTAGCGGGAGGCACCGGGGAGCTGTTTTTT; CDR3aa: CASISRLAGGTGELFF
v_gene: TRBV5-4; j_gene: TRBJ1-2; d_gene: TRBD1; abundance: many; CDR3nt: TGTGCCTCCTACTCCAGGGACAGGGCCGAAATCTATGGCTACACCTTC; CDR3aa: CASYSRDRAEIYGYTF
v_gene: TRBV9; j_gene: TRBJ1-2; d_gene: NA; abundance: many; CDR3nt: TGTGCCAGCAGCTCCCAGGACAGCCCCTTAGGAGGCTACACCTTC; CDR3aa: CASSSQDSPLGGYTF
v_gene: TRBV20-1; j_gene: TRBJ2-7; d_gene: NA; abundance: many; CDR3nt: TGCAGTGCTAGAGATGCCTCCGAGCAGTACTTC; CDR3aa: CSARDASEQYF
v_gene: TRBV6-5; j_gene: TRBJ2-6; d_gene: NA; abundance: many; CDR3nt: TGTGCCAGCAGAAGACGACTTTCAGGGGTCTCTGGGGCCAACGTCCTGACTTTC; CDR3aa: CASRRRLSGVSGANVLTF